Listed here are 14 T cell receptor beta chains from one sample, sequenced in a study of post-analysis software for immune sequencing data. Findings and limits, study-wide: The five TRBV segments detected at higher frequency in patients than in controls included TRBV5-6, TRBV5-1 and TRBV20-1.

These receptors have no identified antigens. cDNA libraries of TCR beta carried unique molecular identifiers. One entry per CDR3 protein results from TCRdb running MiXCR on the PCR reads. The table lists about 200,000 distinct CDR3 sequences, around 29% of them singletons. Sequences were obtained from blood. The receptors derive from a girl aged 2-17 years with multiple sclerosis.

This clonotype was picked up a small number of times. V gene TRBV7-2 combines with J gene TRBJ1-1; 9 nucleotides match TRBD1. The CDR3 is 17 residues long. CDR1 and CDR2 from the germline V gene are SGHTA and FQGNSA. The V segment lost 4 bases and the J segment 0 bases; nucleotides outside the gene matches: 9. The CDR3 coding sequence is TGTGCCAGCAGCTCGAAGGACAGGGGATCAATGAACACTGAAGCTTTCTTT. It is translated as CASSSKDRGSMNTEAFF.

V gene TRBV2 combines with J gene TRBJ2-5; 7 bases fit TRBD1. The end of the DNA aligns better with TRBJ2-7, so the J call may be wrong. The CDR3 has 12 amino acids. Germline CDR1 reads SNHLY; CDR2 reads FYNNEI. CDR3 region: CASNLTGTEQYF. CDR3 DNA: TGTGCCAGCAACCTGACAGGGACCGAGCAGTACTTC.

On this clonotype: A much more abundant neighbour one base away suggests this may be a read error. V and J are TRBV5-1 and TRBJ1-5; 9 nucleotides align to TRBD1. CDR1 SGHRS and CDR2 YFSETQ come from the germline V gene. The ends lost 2 bases at V and 6 bases at J; junction bases unmatched: 3. CDR3 length: 14 amino acids. The CDR3 loop reads CASSFTGGSQPQHF. Here the CDR3 DNA reads TGCGCCAGCAGCTTTACAGGGGGCAGTCAGCCCCAGCATTTT.

This clonotype was seen repeatedly, ten times or more. The rearrangement uses TRBV5-6 and TRBJ2-3; D gene unclear. The CDR3 extends over 13 amino acids. The germline V and J ends were trimmed by 0 bases and 4 bases, with 6 bases remaining between them. Looked up from germline, CDR1 is SGHDT and CDR2 is YYEEEE. The CDR3, as DNA: TGTGCCAGCAGCTTGGTGGATGCAGATACGCAGTATTTT. Encoded protein: CASSLVDADTQYF.

The J gene is TRBJ2-7, the V gene TRBV4-2; no firm D call. With the DNA end fitting TRBJ2-5 better, the J assignment may be wrong. The CDR3 is 13 residues long. The germline gives CDR1 LGHNA, CDR2 YNFKEQ. The CDR3: CASSQDLRETQYF. DNA for the CDR3: TGTGCCAGCAGCCAAGATCTGAGAGAGACCCAGTACTTC.

There are many counts of this clonotype. The chain recombines TRBV5-1 with TRBJ2-4; the D gene is possibly TRBD2 (5 bases). The CDR3 contains 13 residues. From germline, CDR1 is SGHRS and CDR2 YFSETQ. Trimming left V 4 bases short and J 6 bases short, with 11 bases between. In DNA form, the CDR3 reads TGCGCCAGCAGCGCCTACCGGGGAAACATTCAGTACTTC. Residues: CASSAYRGNIQYF. Combining the CDR3 with reference TRBV5-1 and TRBJ2-4 gives the whole variable domain KAGVTQTPRYLIKTRGQQVTLSCSPISGHRSVSWYQQTPGQGLQFLFEYFSETQRNKGNFPGRFSGRQFSNSRSEMNVSTLELGDSALYLCASSAYRGNIQYFGAGTRLSVL.

This clonotype was counted between two and nine times. V is TRBV7-9 and J is TRBJ1-2, with 9 bases identical to TRBD1. This CDR3 is 14 amino acids long. Germline V lookup: CDR1 SEHNR, CDR2 FQNEAQ (reference sequence). V shed 6 bases and J 8 bases; nucleotides not matched to a gene: 10. CDR3 sequence reads: CASRPGQGASGYTF. The DNA for the CDR3 is TGTGCCAGCAGACCGGGACAGGGAGCAAGCGGCTACACCTTC. Variable domain in full (rest from reference TRBV7-9 and TRBJ1-2): DTGVSQNPRHKITKRGQNVTFRCDPISEHNRLYWYRQTLGQGPEFLTYFQNEAQLEKSRLLSDRFSAERPKGSFSTLEIQRTEQGDSAMYLCASRPGQGASGYTFGSGTRLTVV.

This sequence joins TRBV25-1 and TRBJ2-1, with 8 bases identical to TRBD1. V lost 0 bases to trimming and J lost 4 bases; unmatched junction nucleotides: 2. Germline loops: CDR1 MGHDK, CDR2 SYGVNS. The CDR3 is 15 residues long. Here the CDR3 DNA reads TGTGCCAGCAGTGAATACGGGACAGGTTACAATGAGCAGTTCTTC. Its protein is CASSEYGTGYNEQFF. Looking up the rest from reference TRBV25-1 and TRBJ2-1 gives the full variable domain: EADIYQTPRYLVIGTGKKITLECSQTMGHDKMYWYQQDPGMELHLIHYSYGVNSTEKGDLSSESTVSRIRTEHFPLTLESARPSHTSQYLCASSEYGTGYNEQFFGPGTRLTVL.

This clonotype was seen many times. V and J are TRBV28 and TRBJ2-7, with TRBD2 matching 9 bases. This CDR3 is built from 15 residues. V lost 7 bases, J lost 1 base, and 8 bases stayed unmatched. Germline V gene lookup returns CDR1 MDHEN and CDR2 SYDVKM. The CDR3, as DNA: TGTGCCAGCACCCAGACTAGCGGAGAATCCTACGAGCAGTACTTC. It yields the protein CASTQTSGESYEQYF.

Note on this clonotype: This could be a read error, since a much larger clone is one nucleotide away. The chain carries TRBV6-5 and TRBJ2-7; 7 bases fit TRBD1. The CDR3 consists of 15 residues. Germline trimming cut 7 bases from V and 3 bases from J; bases unmatched to any gene: 12. CDR1 MNHEY and CDR2 SVGAGI come from the germline V gene. Here the CDR3 DNA reads TGTGCCAGCACGTCCGCCGGGACAGCCGGCTACGAGCAGTACTTC. It yields the protein CASTSAGTAGYEQYF.

This clonotype was seen more than once but under ten times. The chain is built from TRBV28 and TRBJ1-6; D uncertain. The length of the CDR3 is 18 residues. V lost 3 bases and J 5 bases, leaving 20 bases between the germline ends. CDR1 is MDHEN and CDR2 is SYDVKM in the germline V gene. In nucleotides, the CDR3 is TGTGCCAGCAGTTTTTCCAGGTGGCGGGTTTCGGATAATTCACCCCTCCACTTT. Protein product: CASSFSRWRVSDNSPLHF.

V and J are TRBV7-9 and TRBJ1-6; D is perhaps TRBD1 (6 bases). The CDR3 is made up of 14 amino acids. V gave up 5 bases and J gave up 9 bases, with 14 bases separating them. The germline V gene encodes CDR1 SEHNR and CDR2 FQNEAQ (reference sequence). For the CDR3, the DNA is TGTGCCAGCAGCGCCTCGGGACACCGTTCACCCCTCCACTTT. Translated, it gives CASSASGHRSPLHF.

J is TRBJ2-7 and V is TRBV7-8, with D maybe TRBD2 (6 bases). Judging by the DNA end, TRBJ2-1 fits better; the J call may be wrong. The CDR3 contains 16 residues. The germline CDR1 and CDR2 sequences are SGHVS and FQNEAQ. CDR3 nucleotide sequence: TGTGCCAGCAGCCTCTATGCGACTAGTCTTTCCTACGAGCAGTTCTTC. Amino acid sequence: CASSLYATSLSYEQFF.

This clonotype was recorded at least ten times. The V gene is TRBV20-1, the J gene TRBJ2-1, with TRBD2 matching over 7 bases. V gave up 0 bases and J gave up 6 bases; unmatched junction bases: 8. Germline-derived CDR1 and CDR2 are DFQATT and SNEGSKA (reference sequence). This CDR3 comprises 15 residues. The CDR3 DNA follows: TGCAGTGCTAGAGATCGCCGGCTAGCGGCCAATGAGCAGTTCTTC. It encodes CSARDRRLAANEQFF.